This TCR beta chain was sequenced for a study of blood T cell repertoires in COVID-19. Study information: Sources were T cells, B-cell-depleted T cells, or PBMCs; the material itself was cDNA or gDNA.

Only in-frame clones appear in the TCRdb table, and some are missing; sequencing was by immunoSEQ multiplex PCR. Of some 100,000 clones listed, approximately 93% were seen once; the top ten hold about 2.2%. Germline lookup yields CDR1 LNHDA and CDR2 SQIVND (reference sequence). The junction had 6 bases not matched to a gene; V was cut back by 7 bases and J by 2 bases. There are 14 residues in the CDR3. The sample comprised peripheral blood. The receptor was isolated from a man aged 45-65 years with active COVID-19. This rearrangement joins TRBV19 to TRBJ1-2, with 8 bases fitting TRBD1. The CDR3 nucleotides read TGTGCCAGTACCCCGGACAGGGTAAACTATGGCTACACCTTC. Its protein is CASTPDRVNYGYTF.